The sequence of this T cell receptor beta chain was determined in a study of T cells after yellow fever vaccination. Background on the study: Libraries from low-cell-number fractions were prepared with the SMART-Seq v4 Ultra Low Input RNA kit.

Points from the study as a whole: Clonotypes shared by both compartments, CD4 and CD8, made up a small share. Reappearance after the booster was seen for most primary-vaccination clones, at 95% to 96% CD4 and around 88% CD8. The secondary response peaked faster, at day 5 versus 15, but was weaker.

This clonotype has a handful of counts. Its antigen is undetermined. TCRdb itself ran the 5' RACE reads through MiXCR, one entry per CDR3 protein. The data show around 400,000 distinct CDR3 sequences, around a tenth seen once. CDR3 length: 18 residues. The V gene lost 3 bases and the J gene lost 2 bases, with 21 bases spanning the gap. Per germline, CDR1 SGHRS and CDR2 YFSETQ. The TCR sequence derives from a man aged 18-30 years who received the YFV17D yellow fever vaccine. The genes are TRBV5-1 and TRBJ2-1, with D possibly matching TRBD2 (7 bases). The sequencing used PBMCs, collected on the day of the first yellow fever vaccination. The CDR3, as DNA: TGCGCCAGCAGCTACCCGCGAGAGGGGGGGAGCCCCTACAATGAGCAGTTCTTC. Protein product: CASSYPREGGSPYNEQFF.